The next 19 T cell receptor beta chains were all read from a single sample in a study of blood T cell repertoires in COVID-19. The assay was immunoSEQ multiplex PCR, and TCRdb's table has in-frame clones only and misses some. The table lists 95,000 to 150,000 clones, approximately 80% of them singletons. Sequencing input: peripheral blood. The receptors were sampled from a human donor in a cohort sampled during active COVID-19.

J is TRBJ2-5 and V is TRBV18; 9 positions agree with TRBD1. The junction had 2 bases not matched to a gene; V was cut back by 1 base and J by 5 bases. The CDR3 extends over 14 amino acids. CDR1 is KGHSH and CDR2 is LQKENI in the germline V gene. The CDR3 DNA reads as TGTGCCAGCTCACCACGGACAGGGGAGGAGACCCAGTACTTC. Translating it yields CASSPRTGEETQYF.

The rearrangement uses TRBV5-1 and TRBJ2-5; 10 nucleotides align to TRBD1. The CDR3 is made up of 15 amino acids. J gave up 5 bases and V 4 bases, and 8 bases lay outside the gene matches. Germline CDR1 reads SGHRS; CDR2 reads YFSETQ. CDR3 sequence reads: CASSPGTGVWETQYF. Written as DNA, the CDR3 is TGCGCCAGCAGCCCCGGGACAGGGGTATGGGAGACCCAGTACTTC.

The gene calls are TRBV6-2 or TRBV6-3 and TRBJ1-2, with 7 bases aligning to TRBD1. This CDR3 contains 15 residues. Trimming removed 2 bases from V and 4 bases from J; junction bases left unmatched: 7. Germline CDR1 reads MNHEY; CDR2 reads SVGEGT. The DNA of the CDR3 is TGTGCCAGCAGTTACCGTCGCCGGGACAGCTATGGCTACACCTTC. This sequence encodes CASSYRRRDSYGYTF.

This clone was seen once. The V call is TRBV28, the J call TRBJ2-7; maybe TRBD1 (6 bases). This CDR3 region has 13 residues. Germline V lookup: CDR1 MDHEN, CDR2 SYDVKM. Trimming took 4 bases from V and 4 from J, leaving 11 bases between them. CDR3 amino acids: CASSWTALYEQYF. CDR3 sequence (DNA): TGTGCCAGCAGTTGGACAGCCCTGTACGAGCAGTACTTC.

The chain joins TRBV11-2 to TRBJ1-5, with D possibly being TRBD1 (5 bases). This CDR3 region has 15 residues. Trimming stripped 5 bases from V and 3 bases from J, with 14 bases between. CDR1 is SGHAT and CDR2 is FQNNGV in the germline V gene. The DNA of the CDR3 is TGTGCCAGCAGCCTAATCGGGGGTCCCAATCAGCCCCAGCATTTT. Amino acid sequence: CASSLIGGPNQPQHF.

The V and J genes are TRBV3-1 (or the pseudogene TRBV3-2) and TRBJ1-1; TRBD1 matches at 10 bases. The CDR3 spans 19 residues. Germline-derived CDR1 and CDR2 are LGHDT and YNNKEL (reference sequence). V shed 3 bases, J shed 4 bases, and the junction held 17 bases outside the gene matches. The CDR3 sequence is CASSHGVGQGSRGATEAFF. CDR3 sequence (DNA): TGTGCCAGCAGCCACGGAGTGGGACAGGGGTCTAGGGGTGCCACTGAAGCTTTCTTT.

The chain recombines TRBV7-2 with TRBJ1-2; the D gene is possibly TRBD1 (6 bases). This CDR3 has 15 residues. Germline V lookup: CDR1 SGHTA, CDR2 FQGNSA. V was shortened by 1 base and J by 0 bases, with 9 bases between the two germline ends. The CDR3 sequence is CASSLVGGTNYGYTF. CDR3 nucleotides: TGTGCCAGCAGCTTAGTTGGGGGCACTAACTATGGCTACACCTTC.

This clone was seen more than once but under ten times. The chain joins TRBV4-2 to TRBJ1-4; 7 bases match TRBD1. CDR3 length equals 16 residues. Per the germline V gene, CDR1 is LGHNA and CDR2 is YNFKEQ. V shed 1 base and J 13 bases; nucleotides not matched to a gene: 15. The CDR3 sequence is CASSQAGTMQQGRLFF. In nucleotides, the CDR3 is TGTGCCAGCAGCCAAGCAGGAACAATGCAACAGGGGAGACTGTTTTTT.

CDR3 sequence (DNA): TGTGCCAGCAGCACGGGACTAGCGGGCACAGATACGCAGTATTTT. This gives the protein CASSTGLAGTDTQYF. The chain has TRBV7-9 and TRBJ2-3; 11 bases line up with TRBD2. The CDR3 length is 15 residues. V dropped 5 bases and J dropped 1; count of bases not matched to a gene: 2. Per germline, CDR1 SEHNR and CDR2 FQNEAQ (reference sequence). Using reference TRBV7-9 and TRBJ2-3 for the parts outside the CDR3, the full variable domain is DTGVSQNPRHKITKRGQNVTFRCDPISEHNRLYWYRQTLGQGPEFLTYFQNEAQLEKSRLLSDRFSAERPKGSFSTLEIQRTEQGDSAMYLCASSTGLAGTDTQYFGPGTRLTVL.

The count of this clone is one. CDR3 bases: TGCGCCAGCAGCTTGGGCGCCTCCACAGATACGCAGTATTTT. Translating it yields CASSLGASTDTQYF. V gene TRBV5-1 combines with J gene TRBJ2-3; the D is unclear. The CDR3 is 14 amino acids. V gave up 0 bases and J gave up 2 bases, with 7 bases separating them. Germline V gene sequence: CDR1 SGHRS, CDR2 YFSETQ.

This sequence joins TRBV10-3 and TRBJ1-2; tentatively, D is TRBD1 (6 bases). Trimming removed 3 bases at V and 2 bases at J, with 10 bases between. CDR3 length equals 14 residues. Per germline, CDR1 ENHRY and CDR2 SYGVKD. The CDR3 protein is CAISELGANYGYTF. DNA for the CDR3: TGTGCCATCAGTGAATTGGGGGCGAACTATGGCTACACCTTC.

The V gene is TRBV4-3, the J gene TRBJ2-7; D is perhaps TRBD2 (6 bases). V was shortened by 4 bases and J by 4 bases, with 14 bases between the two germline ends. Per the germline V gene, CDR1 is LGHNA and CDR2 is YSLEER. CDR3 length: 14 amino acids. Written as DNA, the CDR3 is TGCGCCAGCAGCCCGTCCCGGGACTTTTACGAGCAGTACTTC. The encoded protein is CASSPSRDFYEQYF.

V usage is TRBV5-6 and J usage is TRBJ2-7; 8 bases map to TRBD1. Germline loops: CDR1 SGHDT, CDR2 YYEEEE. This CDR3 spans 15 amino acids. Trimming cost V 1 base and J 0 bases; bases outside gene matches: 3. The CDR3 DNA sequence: TGTGCCAGCAGCTTGTTTACAGGGGGCTCCTACGAGCAGTACTTC. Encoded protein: CASSLFTGGSYEQYF.

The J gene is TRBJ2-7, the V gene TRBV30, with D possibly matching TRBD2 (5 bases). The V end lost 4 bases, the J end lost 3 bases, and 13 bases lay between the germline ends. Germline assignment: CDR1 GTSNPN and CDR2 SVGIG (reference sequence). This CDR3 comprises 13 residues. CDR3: CAWKNPGSYEQYF. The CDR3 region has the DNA TGTGCCTGGAAGAATCCGGGGAGCTACGAGCAGTACTTC.

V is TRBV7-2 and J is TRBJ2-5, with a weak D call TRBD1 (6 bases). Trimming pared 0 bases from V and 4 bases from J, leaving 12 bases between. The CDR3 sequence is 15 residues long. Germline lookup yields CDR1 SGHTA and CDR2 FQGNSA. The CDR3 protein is CASSLAKRGGETQYF. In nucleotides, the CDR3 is TGTGCCAGCAGCTTAGCGAAAAGAGGGGGAGAGACCCAGTACTTC. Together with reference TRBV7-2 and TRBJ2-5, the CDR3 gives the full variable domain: GAGVSQSPSNKVTEKGKDVELRCDPISGHTALYWYRQSLGQGLEFLIYFQGNSAPDKSGLPSDRFSAERTGGSVSTLTIQRTQQEDSAVYLCASSLAKRGGETQYFGPGTRLLVL.

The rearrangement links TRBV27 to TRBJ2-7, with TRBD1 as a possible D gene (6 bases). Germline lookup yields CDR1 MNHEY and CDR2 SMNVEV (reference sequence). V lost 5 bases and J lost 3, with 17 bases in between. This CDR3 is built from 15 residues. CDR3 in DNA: TGTGCCAGCAGTCCTAAATTTACAGGGAACTACGAGCAGTACTTC. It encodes CASSPKFTGNYEQYF.

The CDR3 loop is CASGETGDYGYTF. The CDR3 DNA reads as TGTGCTAGTGGGGAGACAGGGGACTATGGCTACACCTTC. The chain uses TRBV12-5 and TRBJ1-2, with 8 bases aligning to TRBD1. The CDR3 is 13 amino acids. CDR1 and CDR2 from the germline V gene are LGHNT and FRNRAP. The trim removed 6 bases at V and 3 bases at J, leaving 3 bases unmatched.

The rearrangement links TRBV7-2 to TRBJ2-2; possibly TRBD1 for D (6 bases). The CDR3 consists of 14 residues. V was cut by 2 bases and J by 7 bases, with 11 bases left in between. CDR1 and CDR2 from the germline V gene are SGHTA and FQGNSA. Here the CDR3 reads CASSLWQGSGELFF. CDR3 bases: TGTGCCAGCAGCTTATGGCAGGGGAGCGGGGAGCTGTTTTTT. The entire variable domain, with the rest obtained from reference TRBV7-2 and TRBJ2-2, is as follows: GAGVSQSPSNKVTEKGKDVELRCDPISGHTALYWYRQSLGQGLEFLIYFQGNSAPDKSGLPSDRFSAERTGGSVSTLTIQRTQQEDSAVYLCASSLWQGSGELFFGEGSRLTVL.

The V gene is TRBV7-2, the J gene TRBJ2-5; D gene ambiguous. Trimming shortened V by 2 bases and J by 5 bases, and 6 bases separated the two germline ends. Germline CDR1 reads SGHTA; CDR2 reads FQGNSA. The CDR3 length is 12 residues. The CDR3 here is CASSLQLETQYF. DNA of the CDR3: TGTGCCAGCAGCTTACAATTGGAGACCCAGTACTTC.